These T cell receptor beta chains were read from a single sample in a study of circulating CD8 cells and anti-PD-1 response in melanoma. Via MiXCR, TCRdb re-called the reads, giving one row per CDR3 protein. The repertoire includes 350 to 450 distinct CDR3 sequences, approximately 5.4% of them detected once, and over 50% sits in the top ten. This material consisted of CD8+ T cells from PBMCs, taken at baseline or after one month of anti-PD-1 therapy (not recorded which). These receptors were collected from a human donor with melanoma. CDR3s leave out the opening cysteine and the closing phenylalanine or tryptophan. D genes are given only for firm matches.

>NA|TRBJ2-5|TRBV2
ASSEVGETQY
>NA|TRBJ2-2|TRBV7-3
ASSTMRGVNTGELF
>TRBD2|TRBJ2-3|TRBV20-1
SAYSGGRSTDTQY
>NA|TRBJ2-3|TRBV27
ATQTSTDTQY
>TRBD1|TRBJ1-5|TRBV19
ASSNQGARPQH
>TRBD2|TRBJ2-1|TRBV25-1
ASREGGRQF
>TRBD1|TRBJ2-1|TRBV7-3
ASSSTPGQSNEQF
>NA|TRBJ1-5|TRBV4-3
ASSQGWNQPQH
>NA|TRBJ2-7|TRBV5-5
ASRTGNSYEQY
>TRBD1|TRBJ2-7|TRBV4-1
ASAQGGDYEQY
>NA|TRBJ1-1|TRBV7-2
ASSSRGWVNTEAF
>NA|TRBJ1-2|TRBV5-6
ASSLEVGSETYGYT
>NA|TRBJ2-1|TRBV7-9
ASSLAFNEINEQF
>NA|TRBJ1-1|TRBV2
ASSESGMNTEAF
>NA|TRBJ1-2|TRBV27
ASLVGKGYT
>TRBD2|TRBJ2-3|TRBV19
ASSLAGAADTQY
>TRBD2|TRBJ2-2|TRBV5-5
ASSLELAGNTGELF
>NA|TRBJ2-1|TRBV20-1
SANRYNEQF
>TRBD2|TRBJ2-2|TRBV19
ATRGLAGPTGTGELF
>TRBD2|TRBJ2-3|TRBV19
ASSDKTSGRSTDTQY
>NA|TRBJ2-3|TRBV19
ASSIDPTDTQY
>TRBD1|TRBJ2-7|TRBV2
AFQTGGLFDEQY
>NA|TRBJ2-7|TRBV27
ASSPAEALHEQY
>NA|TRBJ2-3|TRBV7-2
ASSLDLGTQY
>NA|TRBJ1-1|TRBV5-4
ASSSATVGAF
>NA|TRBJ1-1|TRBV19
ASSIKRGYPEAF
>NA|TRBJ2-2|TRBV12-3/TRBV12-4
ASRQGGMRELF
>NA|TRBJ1-1|TRBV4-2
ASSLVGNTEAF
>TRBD2|TRBJ2-1|TRBV4-3
ASSQIAGVYNEQF
>NA|TRBJ2-7|TRBV6-5
ASSYGGTSSYEQY
>TRBD1|TRBJ2-5|TRBV24-1
ATSDPDRGHETQY
>NA|TRBJ2-7|TRBV5-6
ASSSDYEQY
>TRBD2|TRBJ2-1|TRBV9
ASSVEGLAWDEQF
>TRBD1|TRBJ2-7|TRBV19
ASSMTGVSYEQY
>NA|TRBJ1-1|TRBV27
ASSSWGLRHTEAF
>NA|TRBJ2-7|TRBV27
ASSLFGGTSYEQY
>TRBD2|TRBJ2-2|TRBV18
ASSPLRGVNTGELF
>NA|TRBJ2-7|TRBV7-6
ASSLGRSYEQY
>NA|TRBJ2-2|TRBV19
ASKSGELF
>NA|TRBJ1-1|TRBV4-3
ASSQPSLSTEAF
>NA|TRBJ2-7|TRBV19
ASSIQGFDEQY
>NA|TRBJ1-1|TRBV6-2/TRBV6-3
ASSYSIGEAF